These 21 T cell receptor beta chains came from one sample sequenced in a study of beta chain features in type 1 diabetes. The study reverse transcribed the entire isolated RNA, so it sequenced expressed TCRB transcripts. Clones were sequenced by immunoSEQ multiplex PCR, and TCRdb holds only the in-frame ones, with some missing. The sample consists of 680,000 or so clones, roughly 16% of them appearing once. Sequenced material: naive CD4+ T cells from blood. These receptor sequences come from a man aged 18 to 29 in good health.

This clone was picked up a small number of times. Written as DNA, the CDR3 is TGCAGCGTTGAGGGAACGGGAGACGTCCACGAGCAGTACTTC. It encodes CSVEGTGDVHEQYF. V gene TRBV29-1 combines with J gene TRBJ2-7, with D perhaps TRBD2 (6 bases). This CDR3 spans 14 amino acids. V gave up 3 bases and J gave up 5 bases, with 17 bases separating them. Germline assignment: CDR1 SQVTM and CDR2 ANQGSEA.

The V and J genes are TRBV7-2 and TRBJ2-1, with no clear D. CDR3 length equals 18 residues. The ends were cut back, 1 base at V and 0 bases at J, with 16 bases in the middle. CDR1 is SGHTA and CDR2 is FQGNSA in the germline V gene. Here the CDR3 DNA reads TGTGCCAGCAGCTTAGGTGGTGCGGTTCGAAGCTCCTACAATGAGCAGTTCTTC. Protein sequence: CASSLGGAVRSSYNEQFF.

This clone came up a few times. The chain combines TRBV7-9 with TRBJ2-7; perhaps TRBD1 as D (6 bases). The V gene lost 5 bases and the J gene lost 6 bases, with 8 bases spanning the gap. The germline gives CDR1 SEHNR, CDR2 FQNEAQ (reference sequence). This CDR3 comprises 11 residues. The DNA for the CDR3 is TGTGCCAGCAGCCTGACAGGCGAGCAGTACTTC. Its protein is CASSLTGEQYF.

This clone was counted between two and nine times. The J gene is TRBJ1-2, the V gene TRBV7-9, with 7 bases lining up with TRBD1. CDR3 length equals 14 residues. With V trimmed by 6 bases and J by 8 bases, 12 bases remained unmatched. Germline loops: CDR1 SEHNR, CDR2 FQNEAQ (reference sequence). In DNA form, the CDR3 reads TGTGCCAGCAGTCTACAGGGGAAAGGGTCGGGCTACACCTTC. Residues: CASSLQGKGSGYTF.

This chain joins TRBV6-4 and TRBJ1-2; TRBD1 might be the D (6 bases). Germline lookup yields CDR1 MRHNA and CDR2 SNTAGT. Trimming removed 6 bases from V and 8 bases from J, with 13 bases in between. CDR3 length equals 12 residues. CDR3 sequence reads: CASRTGGQGYTF. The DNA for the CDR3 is TGTGCCAGCAGAACTGGGGGCCAGGGCTACACCTTC.

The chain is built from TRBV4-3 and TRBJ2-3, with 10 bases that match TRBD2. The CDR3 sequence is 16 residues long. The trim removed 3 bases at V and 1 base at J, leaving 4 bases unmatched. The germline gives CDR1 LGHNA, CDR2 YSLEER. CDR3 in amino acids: CASSQAGTSGTDTQYF. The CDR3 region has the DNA TGCGCCAGCAGCCAGGCCGGGACTAGCGGCACAGATACGCAGTATTTT.

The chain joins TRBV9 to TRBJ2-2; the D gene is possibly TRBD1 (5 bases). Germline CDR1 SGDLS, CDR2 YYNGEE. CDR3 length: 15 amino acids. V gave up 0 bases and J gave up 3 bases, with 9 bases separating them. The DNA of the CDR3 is TGTGCCAGCAGCGTAGAACAGGAGTACACCGGGGAGCTGTTTTTT. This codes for CASSVEQEYTGELFF. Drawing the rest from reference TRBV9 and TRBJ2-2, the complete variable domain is DSGVTQTPKHLITATGQRVTLRCSPRSGDLSVYWYQQSLDQGLQFLIQYYNGEERAKGNILERFSAQQFPDLHSELNLSSLELGDSALYFCASSVEQEYTGELFFGEGSRLTVL.

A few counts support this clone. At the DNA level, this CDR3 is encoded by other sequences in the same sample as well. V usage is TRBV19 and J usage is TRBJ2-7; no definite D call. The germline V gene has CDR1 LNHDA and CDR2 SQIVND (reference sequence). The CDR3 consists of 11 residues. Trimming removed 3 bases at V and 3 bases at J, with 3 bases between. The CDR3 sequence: CASSIGYEQYF. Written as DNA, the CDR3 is TGTGCCAGTAGTATCGGCTACGAGCAGTACTTC.

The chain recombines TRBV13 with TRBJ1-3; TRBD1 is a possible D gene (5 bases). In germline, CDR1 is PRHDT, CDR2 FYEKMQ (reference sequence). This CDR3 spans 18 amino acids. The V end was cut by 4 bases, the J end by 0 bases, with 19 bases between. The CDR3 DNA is TGTGCCAGCAGCTCAAACCTCGAGGGGCGCCTCTCTGGAAACACCATATATTTT. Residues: CASSSNLEGRLSGNTIYF.

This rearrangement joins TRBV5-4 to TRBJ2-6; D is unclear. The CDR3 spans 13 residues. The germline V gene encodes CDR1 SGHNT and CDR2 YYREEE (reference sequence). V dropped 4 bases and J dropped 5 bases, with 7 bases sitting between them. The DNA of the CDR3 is TGTGCCAGCAGCGCCCCCCGGGCCAACGTCCTGACTTTC. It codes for CASSAPRANVLTF.

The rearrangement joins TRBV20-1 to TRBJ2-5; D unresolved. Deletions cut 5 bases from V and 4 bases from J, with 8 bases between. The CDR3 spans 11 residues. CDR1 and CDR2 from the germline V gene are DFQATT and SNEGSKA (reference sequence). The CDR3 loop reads CSAPRRETQYF. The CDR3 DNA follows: TGCAGTGCTCCTAGGAGAGAGACCCAGTACTTC.

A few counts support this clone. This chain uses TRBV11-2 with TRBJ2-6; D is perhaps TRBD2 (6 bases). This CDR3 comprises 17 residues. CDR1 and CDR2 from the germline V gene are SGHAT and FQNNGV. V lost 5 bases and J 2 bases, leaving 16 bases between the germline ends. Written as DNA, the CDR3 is TGTGCCAGCAGCGACCTAGGGAGGTGGCCTGGGGCCAACGTCCTGACTTTC. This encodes CASSDLGRWPGANVLTF. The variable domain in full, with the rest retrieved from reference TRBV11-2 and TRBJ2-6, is EAGVAQSPRYKIIEKRQSVAFWCNPISGHATLYWYQQILGQGPKLLIQFQNNGVVDDSQLPKDRFSAERLKGVDSTLKIQPAKLEDSAVYLCASSDLGRWPGANVLTFGAGSRLTVL.

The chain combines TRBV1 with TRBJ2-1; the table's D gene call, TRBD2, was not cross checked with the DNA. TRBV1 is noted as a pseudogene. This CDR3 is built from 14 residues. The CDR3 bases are TGCACCAGCAGCCCCCGACTAGCCCTAGTCGAGCAGTTCTTC. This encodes CTSSPRLALVEQFF.

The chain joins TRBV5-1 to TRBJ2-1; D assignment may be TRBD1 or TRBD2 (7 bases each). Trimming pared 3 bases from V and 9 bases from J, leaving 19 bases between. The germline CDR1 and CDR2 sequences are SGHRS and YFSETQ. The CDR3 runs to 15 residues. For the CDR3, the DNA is TGCGCCAGCAGCTCCCTTAGGCAGGGGGAGGGTGAGCAGTTCTTC. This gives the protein CASSSLRQGEGEQFF.

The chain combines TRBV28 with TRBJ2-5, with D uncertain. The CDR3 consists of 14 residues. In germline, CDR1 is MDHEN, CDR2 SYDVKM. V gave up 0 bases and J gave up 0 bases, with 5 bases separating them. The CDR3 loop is CASSLWLNQETQYF. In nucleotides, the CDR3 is TGTGCCAGCAGTTTATGGCTAAACCAAGAGACCCAGTACTTC. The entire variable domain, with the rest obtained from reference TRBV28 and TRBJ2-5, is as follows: DVKVTQSSRYLVKRTGEKVFLECVQDMDHENMFWYRQDPGLGLRLIYFSYDVKMKEKGDIPEGYSVSREKKERFSLILESASTNQTSMYLCASSLWLNQETQYFGPGTRLLVL.

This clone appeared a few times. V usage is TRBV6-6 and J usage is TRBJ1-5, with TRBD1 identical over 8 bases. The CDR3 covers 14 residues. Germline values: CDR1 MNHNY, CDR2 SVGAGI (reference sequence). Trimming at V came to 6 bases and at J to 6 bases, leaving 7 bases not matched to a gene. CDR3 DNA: TGTGCCAGCAGGGACGGACAGGGTGGTCAGCCCCAGCATTTT. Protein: CASRDGQGGQPQHF.

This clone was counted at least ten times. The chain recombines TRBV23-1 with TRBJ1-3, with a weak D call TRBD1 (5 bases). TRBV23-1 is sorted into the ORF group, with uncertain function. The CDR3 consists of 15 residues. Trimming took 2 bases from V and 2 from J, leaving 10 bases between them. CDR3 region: CASSQEGFTGNTIYF. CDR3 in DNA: TGCGCCAGCAGTCAAGAGGGGTTTACTGGAAACACCATATATTTT.

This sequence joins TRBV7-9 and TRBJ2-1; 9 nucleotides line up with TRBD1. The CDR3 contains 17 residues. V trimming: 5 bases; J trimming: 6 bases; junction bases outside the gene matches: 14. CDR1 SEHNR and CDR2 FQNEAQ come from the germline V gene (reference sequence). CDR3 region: CASSQGGWGQGSNEQFF. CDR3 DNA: TGTGCCAGCAGCCAGGGTGGATGGGGACAGGGCTCCAATGAGCAGTTCTTC.

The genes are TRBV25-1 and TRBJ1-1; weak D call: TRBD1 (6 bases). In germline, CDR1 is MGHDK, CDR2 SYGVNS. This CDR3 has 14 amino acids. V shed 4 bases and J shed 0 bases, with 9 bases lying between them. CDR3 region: CASSVGQLNTEAFF. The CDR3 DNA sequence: TGTGCCAGCAGTGTCGGACAGCTGAACACTGAAGCTTTCTTT. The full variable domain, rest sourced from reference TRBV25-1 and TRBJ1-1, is EADIYQTPRYLVIGTGKKITLECSQTMGHDKMYWYQQDPGMELHLIHYSYGVNSTEKGDLSSESTVSRIRTEHFPLTLESARPSHTSQYLCASSVGQLNTEAFFGQGTRLTVV.

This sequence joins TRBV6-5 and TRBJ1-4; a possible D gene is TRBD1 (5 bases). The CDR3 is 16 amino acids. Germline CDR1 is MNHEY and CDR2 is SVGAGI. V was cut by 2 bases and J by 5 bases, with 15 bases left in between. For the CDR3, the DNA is TGTGCCAGCAGTTACGGAGGGGCACGGGGAAATGAAAAACTGTTTTTT. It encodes CASSYGGARGNEKLFF.

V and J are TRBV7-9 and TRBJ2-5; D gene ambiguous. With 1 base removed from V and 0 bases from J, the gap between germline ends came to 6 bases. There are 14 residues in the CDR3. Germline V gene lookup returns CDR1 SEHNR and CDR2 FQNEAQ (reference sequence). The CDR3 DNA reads TGTGCCAGCAGCTTAGTGACGGACCAAGAGACCCAGTACTTC. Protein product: CASSLVTDQETQYF.